A selection of T cell receptor beta chains follows, all from one sample in a study of OX40 agonist ivuxolimab in advanced cancers. The protocol was immunoSEQ multiplex PCR, while the TCRdb copy is restricted to in-frame clones and leaves out a portion. The sample lists 21,000 or so clones; about 79% were seen once. Sequencing was performed on CD4+ or CD8+ T cells sorted from blood, taken in a trial of the OX40 agonist ivuxolimab. These receptors all come from an adult with an advanced solid tumor such as melanoma, head and neck, liver or kidney cancer. The CDR3 runs from the conserved cysteine through the conserved F or W. A D gene is named only where the DNA matches it firmly. Clone size is not always given. Where it is, it says once, few, many or a class for expanded clones.

clone size | J gene | D gene | V gene | CDR3 protein | CDR3 DNA
- | TRBJ2-1 | TRBD2 | TRBV2 | CASSGTSGNDEQFF | TGTGCCAGCAGTGGGACTAGCGGGAACGATGAGCAGTTCTTC
once | TRBJ1-1 | TRBD1 | TRBV7-9 | CASSLATGGMNTEAFF | TGTGCCAGCAGCTTAGCGACAGGGGGCATGAACACTGAAGCTTTCTTT
- | TRBJ2-7 | TRBD2 | TRBV9 | CASSPRTSGSSYEQYF | TGTGCCAGCAGCCCACGGACTAGCGGCAGCTCCTACGAGCAGTACTTC
- | TRBJ2-5 | TRBD1 | TRBV19 | CASSMLGQGARMETQYF | TGTGCCAGTAGTATGTTGGGACAGGGGGCGAGGATGGAGACCCAGTACTTC
- | TRBJ2-1 | - | TRBV6-1 | CASSGLINEQFF | TGTGCCAGCAGTGGCCTTATAAATGAGCAGTTCTTC
- | TRBJ2-5 | - | TRBV27 | CASSSGQSEETQYF | TGTGCCAGCAGCTCCGGGCAGTCTGAAGAGACCCAGTACTTC
- | TRBJ2-5 | - | TRBV11-2 | CASSFAGLEETQYF | TGTGCCAGCAGCTTTGCTGGGCTAGAAGAGACCCAGTACTTC
few | TRBJ2-1 | TRBD1 | TRBV5-1 | CASSSAGGYNEQFF | TGCGCCAGCAGCTCCGCAGGGGGTTACAATGAGCAGTTCTTC
- | TRBJ1-1 | - | TRBV10-3 | CAISEGQNMRNTEAFF | TGTGCCATCAGTGAGGGGCAAAACATGAGGAACACTGAAGCTTTCTTT
- | TRBJ2-7 | - | TRBV29-1 | CSVEMKGRSGDEQYF | TGCAGCGTTGAAATGAAGGGCAGGTCGGGGGACGAGCAGTACTTC
once | TRBJ1-1 | TRBD1 | TRBV5-6 | CASSLDRGLSTEAFF | TGTGCCAGCAGCTTAGACAGGGGGCTGTCCACTGAAGCTTTCTTT
- | TRBJ1-1 | - | TRBV21-1 | CASSKIFRGGNTEAFF | TGTGCCAGCAGCAAAATTTTTCGGGGGGGGAACACTGAAGCTTTCTTT
- | TRBJ2-7 | TRBD2 | TRBV5-3 | CARSTGLASYEQYF | TGTGCCAGAAGCACCGGACTAGCGTCCTACGAGCAGTACTTC
- | TRBJ2-3 | TRBD2 | TRBV6-4 | CASSPTSGGTDTQYF | TGTGCCAGCAGCCCGACTAGCGGAGGCACAGATACGCAGTATTTT
- | TRBJ1-1 | - | TRBV7-6 | CASSFQGITEAFF | TGTGCCAGCAGCTTCCAGGGGATAACTGAAGCTTTCTTT
- | TRBJ1-5 | TRBD1 | TRBV19 | CASSAVGTGIDQPQHF | TGTGCCAGTAGTGCCGTAGGGACAGGGATTGATCAGCCCCAGCATTTT
- | TRBJ2-1 | TRBD2 | TRBV10-2 | CASMGTSGQSSYNEQFF | TGCGCCAGCATGGGGACTAGCGGACAGAGCTCCTACAATGAGCAGTTCTTC
- | TRBJ2-2 | - | TRBV7-9 | CASNGRNTGELFF | TGTGCCAGCAACGGAAGGAACACCGGGGAGCTGTTTTTT
- | TRBJ2-7 | - | TRBV5-6 | CASSLSDYEQYF | TGTGCCAGCAGCTTGTCAGACTACGAGCAGTACTTC
few | TRBJ1-1 | TRBD1 | TRBV2 | CASTDRLNTEAFF | TGTGCCAGCACGGACAGGTTGAACACTGAAGCTTTCTTT
few | TRBJ2-7 | - | TRBV11-2 | CASSLQNRDEQYF | TGCGCCAGCAGCCTTCAGAACCGGGACGAGCAGTACTTC
once | TRBJ2-7 | TRBD2 | TRBV5-1 | CASSLGTSGRALSYEQYF | TGCGCCAGCAGCTTGGGGACTAGCGGGAGGGCCCTATCCTACGAGCAGTACTTC
few | TRBJ2-7 | TRBD1 | TRBV7-9 | CASSSLGDRGYEQYF | TGTGCCAGCAGCTCGCTGGGGGACAGGGGTTACGAGCAGTACTTC
- | TRBJ2-1 | - | TRBV14 | CASSQGRDSLFNEQFF | TGTGCCAGCAGCCAAGGAAGGGACTCCCTTTTTAATGAGCAGTTCTTC
- | TRBJ2-1 | TRBD2 | TRBV25-1 | CASSETGGPYNEQFF | TGTGCCAGCAGTGAAACGGGAGGGCCCTACAATGAGCAGTTCTTC
few | TRBJ1-1 | TRBD1 | TRBV5-6 | CASSPDRAEAFF | TGTGCCAGCAGCCCTGACAGGGCTGAAGCTTTCTTT
once | TRBJ2-3 | - | TRBV27 | CASSLSQGPATDTQYF | TGTGCCAGCAGTTTATCCCAGGGACCCGCCACAGATACGCAGTATTTT